The clone carrying this T cell receptor beta chain was seen at least ten times. Its matching antigen is unknown. TCRdb re-analysed the reads in MiXCR, keeping a single row per CDR3 protein. This table holds about 260,000 distinct CDR3 sequences, roughly 15% found once. The CDR3 totals 11 residues. Germline V CDR1 and CDR2: LNHDA, SQIVND (reference sequence). The V gene lost 6 bases and the J gene lost 5 bases, with 7 bases spanning the gap. This specimen comes from a study of T cell repertoires in cytomegalovirus infection. Study outcomes and limitations: CMV-specific HLA-C-restricted TCR beta clonotypes dominated the ex vivo response.

The clonotype was recovered from a human donor in good health (CMV status not recorded). Some clones in this sample may be carry-over from other donors' samples. The sequencing sample was made of PBMCs. This chain connects TRBV19 to TRBJ1-1, with no clear D. The CDR3 coding sequence is TGTGCCAGTAGCCTGGAGACTGAAGCTTTCTTT. Encoded protein: CASSLETEAFF. Variable domain in full (rest from reference TRBV19 and TRBJ1-1): DGGITQSPKYLFRKEGQNVTLSCEQNLNHDAMYWYRQDPGQGLRLIYYSQIVNDFQKGDIAEGYSVSREKKESFPLTVTSAQKNPTAFYLCASSLETEAFFGQGTRLTVV.